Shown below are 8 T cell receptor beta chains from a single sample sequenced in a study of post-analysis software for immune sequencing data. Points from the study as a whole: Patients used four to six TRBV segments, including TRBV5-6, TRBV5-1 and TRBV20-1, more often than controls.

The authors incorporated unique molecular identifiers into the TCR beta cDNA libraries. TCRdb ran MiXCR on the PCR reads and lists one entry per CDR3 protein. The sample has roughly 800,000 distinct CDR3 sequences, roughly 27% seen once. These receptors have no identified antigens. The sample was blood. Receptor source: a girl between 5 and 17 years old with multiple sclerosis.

The CDR3 DNA sequence: TGCAGCGGCCGAGGGGGATACGAGCAGTACTTC. Translating it yields CSGRGGYEQYF. The chain uses TRBV29-1 and TRBJ2-7, with a possible D match to TRBD1 (6 bases). This CDR3 has 11 residues. Germline CDR1 is SQVTM and CDR2 is ANQGSEA. The germline V and J ends were trimmed by 7 bases and 4 bases, with 11 bases remaining between them.

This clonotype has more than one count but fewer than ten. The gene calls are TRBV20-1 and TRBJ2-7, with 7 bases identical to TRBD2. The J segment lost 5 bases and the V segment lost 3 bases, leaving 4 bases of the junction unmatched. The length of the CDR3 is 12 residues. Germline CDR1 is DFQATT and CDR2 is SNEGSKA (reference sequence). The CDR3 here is CSASPGGNEQYF. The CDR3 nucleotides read TGCAGTGCTAGTCCCGGGGGGAACGAGCAGTACTTC.

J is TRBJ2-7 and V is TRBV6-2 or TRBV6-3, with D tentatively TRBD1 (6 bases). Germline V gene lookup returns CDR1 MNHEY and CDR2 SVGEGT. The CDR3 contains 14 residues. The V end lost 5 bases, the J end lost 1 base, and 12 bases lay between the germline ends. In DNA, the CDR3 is TGTGCCAGCAGTAATCCGGGACAATCCTACGAGCAGTACTTC. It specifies CASSNPGQSYEQYF.

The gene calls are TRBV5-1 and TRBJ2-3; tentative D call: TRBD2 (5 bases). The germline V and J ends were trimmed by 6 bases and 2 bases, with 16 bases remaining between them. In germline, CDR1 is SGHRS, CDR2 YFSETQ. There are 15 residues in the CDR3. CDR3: CASTLGQMDTDTQYF. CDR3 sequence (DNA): TGCGCCAGCACACTAGGGCAGATGGACACAGATACGCAGTATTTT.

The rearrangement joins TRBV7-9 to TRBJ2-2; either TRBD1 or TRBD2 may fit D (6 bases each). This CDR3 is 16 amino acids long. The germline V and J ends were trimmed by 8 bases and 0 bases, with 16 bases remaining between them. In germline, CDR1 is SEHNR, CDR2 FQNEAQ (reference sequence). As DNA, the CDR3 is TGTGCCAGCTCAAGATGGGGGGCCTCGAACACCGGGGAGCTGTTTTTT. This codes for CASSRWGASNTGELFF.

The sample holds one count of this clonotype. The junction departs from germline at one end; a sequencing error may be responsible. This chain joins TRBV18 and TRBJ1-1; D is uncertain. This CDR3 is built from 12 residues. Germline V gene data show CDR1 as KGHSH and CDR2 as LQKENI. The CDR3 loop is CANSPQNTEAFF. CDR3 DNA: TGTGCCAACTCACCACAGAACACTGAAGCTTTCTTT.

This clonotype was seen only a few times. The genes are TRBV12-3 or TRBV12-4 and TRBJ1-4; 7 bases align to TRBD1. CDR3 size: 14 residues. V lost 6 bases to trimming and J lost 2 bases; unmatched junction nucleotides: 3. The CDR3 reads CASREGQTNEKLFF. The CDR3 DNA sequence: TGTGCCAGCAGGGAGGGACAGACTAATGAAAAACTGTTTTTT.

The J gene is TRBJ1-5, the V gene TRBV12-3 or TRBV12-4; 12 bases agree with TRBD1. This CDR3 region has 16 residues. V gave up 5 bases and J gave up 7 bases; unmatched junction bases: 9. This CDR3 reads CASSPTGTGGGQPQHF. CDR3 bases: TGTGCCAGCAGTCCCACCGGGACAGGGGGCGGACAGCCCCAGCATTTT.